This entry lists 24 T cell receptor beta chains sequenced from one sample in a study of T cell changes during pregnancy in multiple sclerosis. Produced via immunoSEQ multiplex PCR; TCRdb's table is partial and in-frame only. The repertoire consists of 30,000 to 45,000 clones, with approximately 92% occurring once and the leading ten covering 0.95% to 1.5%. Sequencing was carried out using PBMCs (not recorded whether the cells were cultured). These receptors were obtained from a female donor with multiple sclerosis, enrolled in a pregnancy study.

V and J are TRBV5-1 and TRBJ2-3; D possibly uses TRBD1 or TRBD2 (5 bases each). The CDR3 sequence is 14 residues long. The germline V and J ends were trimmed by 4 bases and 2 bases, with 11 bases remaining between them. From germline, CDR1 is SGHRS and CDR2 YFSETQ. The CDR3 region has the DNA TGCGCCAGCAGCGGGGGAATCCCCACAGATACGCAGTATTTT. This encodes CASSGGIPTDTQYF.

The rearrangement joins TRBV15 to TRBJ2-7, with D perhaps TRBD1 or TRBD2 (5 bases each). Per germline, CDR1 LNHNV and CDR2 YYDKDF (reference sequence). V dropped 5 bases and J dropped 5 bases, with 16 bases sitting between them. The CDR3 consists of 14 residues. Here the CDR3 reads CATSSYRDAHEQYF. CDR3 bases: TGTGCCACCAGCTCGTACCGGGACGCCCACGAGCAGTACTTC.

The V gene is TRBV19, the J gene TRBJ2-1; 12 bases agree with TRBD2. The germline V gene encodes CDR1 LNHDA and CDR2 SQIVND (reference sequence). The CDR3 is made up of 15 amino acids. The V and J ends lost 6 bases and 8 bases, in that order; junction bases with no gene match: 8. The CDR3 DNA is TGTGCCAGTAGACGGACTAGCGGGGAGTCAGATGAGCAGTTCTTC. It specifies CASRRTSGESDEQFF.

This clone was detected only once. The CDR3 here is CSARESGVQYF. DNA of the CDR3: TGCAGTGCTAGAGAGAGCGGTGTGCAGTATTTT. The chain couples TRBV20-1 to TRBJ2-3, with TRBD2 as a possible D gene (5 bases). Germline loops: CDR1 DFQATT, CDR2 SNEGSKA (reference sequence). The ends were cut back, 0 bases at V and 11 bases at J, with 9 bases in the middle. The CDR3 covers 11 residues.

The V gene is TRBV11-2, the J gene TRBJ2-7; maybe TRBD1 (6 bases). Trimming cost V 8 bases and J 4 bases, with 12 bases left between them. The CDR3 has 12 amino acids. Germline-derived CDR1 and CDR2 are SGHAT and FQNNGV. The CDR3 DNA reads TGTGCCAGCGCAGGGGAAGGGTACGAGCAGTACTTC. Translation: CASAGEGYEQYF.

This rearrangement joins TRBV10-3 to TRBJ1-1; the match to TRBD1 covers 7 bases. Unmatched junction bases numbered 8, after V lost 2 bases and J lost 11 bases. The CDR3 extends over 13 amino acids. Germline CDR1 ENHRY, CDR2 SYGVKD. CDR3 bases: TGTGCCATCAGTGAGCCCGAGACAGGGAGGGCTTTCTTT. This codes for CAISEPETGRAFF.

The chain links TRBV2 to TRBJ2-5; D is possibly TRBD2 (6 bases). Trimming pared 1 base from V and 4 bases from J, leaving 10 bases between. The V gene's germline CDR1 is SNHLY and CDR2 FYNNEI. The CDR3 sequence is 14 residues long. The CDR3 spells CASSEGLVGETQYF. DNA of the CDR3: TGTGCCAGCAGTGAAGGACTAGTTGGAGAGACCCAGTACTTC.

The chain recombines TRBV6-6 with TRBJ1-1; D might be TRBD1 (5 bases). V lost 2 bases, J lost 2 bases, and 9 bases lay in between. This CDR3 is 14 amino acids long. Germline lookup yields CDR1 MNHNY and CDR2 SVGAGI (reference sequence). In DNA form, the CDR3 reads TGTGCCAGCAGTTACGGCGGACAAAACACTGAAGCTTTCTTT. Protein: CASSYGGQNTEAFF.

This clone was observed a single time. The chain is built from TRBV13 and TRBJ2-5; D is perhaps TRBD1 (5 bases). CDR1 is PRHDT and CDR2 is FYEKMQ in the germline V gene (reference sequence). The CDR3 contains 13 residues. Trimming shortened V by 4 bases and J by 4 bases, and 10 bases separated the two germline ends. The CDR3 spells CASSSRVGETQYF. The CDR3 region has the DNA TGTGCCAGCAGCTCCAGGGTCGGAGAGACCCAGTACTTC. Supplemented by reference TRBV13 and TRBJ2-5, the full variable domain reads AAGVIQSPRHLIKEKRETATLKCYPIPRHDTVYWYQQGPGQDPQFLISFYEKMQSDKGSIPDRFSAQQFSDYHSELNMSSLELGDSALYFCASSSRVGETQYFGPGTRLLVL.

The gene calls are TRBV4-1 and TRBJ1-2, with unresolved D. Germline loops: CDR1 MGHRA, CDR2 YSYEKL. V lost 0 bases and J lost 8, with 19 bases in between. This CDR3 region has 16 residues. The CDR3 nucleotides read TGCGCCAGCAGCCAAGAAGCACCGGGCCCACTATCCGGCTACACCTTC. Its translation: CASSQEAPGPLSGYTF.

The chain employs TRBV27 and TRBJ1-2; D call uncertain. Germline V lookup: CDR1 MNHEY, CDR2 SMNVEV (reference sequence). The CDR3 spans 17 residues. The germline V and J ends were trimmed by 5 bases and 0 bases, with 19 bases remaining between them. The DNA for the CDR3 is TGTGCCAGCAGTCGTCAAAGCCCCTTAGCCTCTAACTATGGCTACACCTTC. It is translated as CASSRQSPLASNYGYTF.

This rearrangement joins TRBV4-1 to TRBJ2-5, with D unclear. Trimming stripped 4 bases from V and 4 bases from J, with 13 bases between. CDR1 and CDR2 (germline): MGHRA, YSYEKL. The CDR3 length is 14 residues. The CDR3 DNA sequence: TGCGCCAGCAGCCGACGGAGTACCGCAGAGACCCAGTACTTC. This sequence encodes CASSRRSTAETQYF.

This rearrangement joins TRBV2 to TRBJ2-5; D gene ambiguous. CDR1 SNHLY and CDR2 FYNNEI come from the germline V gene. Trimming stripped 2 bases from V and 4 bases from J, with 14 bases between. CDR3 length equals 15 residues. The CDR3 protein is CASSEQARGLETQYF. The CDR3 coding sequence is TGTGCCAGCAGTGAACAGGCCCGAGGTTTAGAGACCCAGTACTTC.

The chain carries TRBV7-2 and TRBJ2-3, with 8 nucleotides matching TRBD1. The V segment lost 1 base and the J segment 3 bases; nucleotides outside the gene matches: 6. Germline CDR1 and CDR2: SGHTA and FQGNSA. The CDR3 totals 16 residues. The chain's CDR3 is CASSLGGTGLTDTQYF. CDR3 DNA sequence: TGTGCCAGCAGCTTAGGCGGGACAGGACTAACAGATACGCAGTATTTT.

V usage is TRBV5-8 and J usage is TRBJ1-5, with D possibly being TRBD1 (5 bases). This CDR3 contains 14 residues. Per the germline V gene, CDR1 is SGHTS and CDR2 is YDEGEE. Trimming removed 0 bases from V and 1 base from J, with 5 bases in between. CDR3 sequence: CASSLGQSNQPQHF. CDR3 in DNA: TGTGCCAGCAGCTTGGGACAGAGCAATCAGCCCCAGCATTTT.

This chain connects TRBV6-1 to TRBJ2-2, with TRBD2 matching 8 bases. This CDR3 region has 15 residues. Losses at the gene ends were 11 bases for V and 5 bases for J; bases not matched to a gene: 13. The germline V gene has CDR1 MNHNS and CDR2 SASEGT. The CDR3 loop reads CAAGSGRTGTGELFF. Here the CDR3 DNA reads TGTGCCGCGGGGAGCGGGAGAACTGGAACCGGGGAGCTGTTTTTT.

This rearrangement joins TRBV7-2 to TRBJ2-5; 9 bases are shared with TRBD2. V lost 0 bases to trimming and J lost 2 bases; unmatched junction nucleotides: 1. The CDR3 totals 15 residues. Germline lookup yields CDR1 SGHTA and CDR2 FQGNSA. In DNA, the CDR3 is TGTGCCAGCAGCTTAGCGACTAGCGGACAAGAGACCCAGTACTTC. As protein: CASSLATSGQETQYF.

Written as DNA, the CDR3 is TGTGCCTTAGACGGGAACTATGGCTACACCTTC. Translated: CALDGNYGYTF. The gene calls are TRBV30 and TRBJ1-2; D gene uncertain. V gave up 7 bases and J gave up 2 bases, with 8 bases separating them. In germline, CDR1 is GTSNPN, CDR2 SVGIG (reference sequence). CDR3 length: 11 residues.

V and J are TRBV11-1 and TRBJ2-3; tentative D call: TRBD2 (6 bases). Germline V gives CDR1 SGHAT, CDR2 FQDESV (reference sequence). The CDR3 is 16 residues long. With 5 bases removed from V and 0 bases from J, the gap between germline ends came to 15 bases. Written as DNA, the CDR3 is TGTGCCAGCAGCGGTCTGTCGGAGGGAAGCACAGATACGCAGTATTTT. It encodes CASSGLSEGSTDTQYF.

The CDR3 nucleotides read TGTGCCAGCAGCACCGGACTCAGAAGCTACACCTTC. Its protein product is CASSTGLRSYTF. V usage is TRBV9 and J usage is TRBJ1-2; D is uncertain. Per the germline V gene, CDR1 is SGDLS and CDR2 is YYNGEE. The CDR3 runs to 12 residues. V lost 4 bases, J lost 9 bases, and 13 bases lay in between.

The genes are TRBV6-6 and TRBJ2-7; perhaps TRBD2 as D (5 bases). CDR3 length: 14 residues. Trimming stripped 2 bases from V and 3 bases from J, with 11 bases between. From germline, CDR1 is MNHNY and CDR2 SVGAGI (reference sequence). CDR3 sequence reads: CASSYNYRGYEQYF. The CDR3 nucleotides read TGTGCCAGCAGTTACAATTACCGGGGCTACGAGCAGTACTTC.

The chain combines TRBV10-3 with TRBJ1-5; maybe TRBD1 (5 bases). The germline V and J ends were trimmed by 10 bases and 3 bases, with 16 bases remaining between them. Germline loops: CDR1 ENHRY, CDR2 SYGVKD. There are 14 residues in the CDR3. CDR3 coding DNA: TGTGCCACCGGGCAGCAGGGCAACAATCAGCCCCAGCATTTT. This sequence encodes CATGQQGNNQPQHF.

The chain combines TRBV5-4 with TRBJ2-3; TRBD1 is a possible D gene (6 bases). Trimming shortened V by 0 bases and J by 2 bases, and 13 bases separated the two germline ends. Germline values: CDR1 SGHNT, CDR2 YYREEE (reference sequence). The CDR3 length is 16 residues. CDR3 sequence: CASSLGATGTTDTQYF. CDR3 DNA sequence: TGTGCCAGCAGCTTGGGGGCGACAGGAACCACAGATACGCAGTATTTT.

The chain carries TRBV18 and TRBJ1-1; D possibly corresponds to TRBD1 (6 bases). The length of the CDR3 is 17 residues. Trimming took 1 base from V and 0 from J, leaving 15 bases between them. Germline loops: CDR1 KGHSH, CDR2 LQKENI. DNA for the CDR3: TGTGCCAGCTCACCACTAGAGGGGGGGGTCATGAACACTGAAGCTTTCTTT. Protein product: CASSPLEGGVMNTEAFF.